Reported below is one T cell receptor (beta chain). Its cognate antigen is unknown. The method was immunoSEQ multiplex PCR; TCRdb's version includes in-frame clones alone and lacks a portion of them. The sample yields roughly 100,000 clones, 86% seen once. The data derive from a study of cytomegalovirus exposure and HLA in healthy donors. Whole-study findings and limits: Specific recognition of CMV antigens was confirmed in vitro for a few chains (all CMV-associated).

The V and J ends lost 0 bases and 2 bases respectively, with 11 bases between them. The CDR3 covers 16 residues. The germline V gene has CDR1 MDHEN and CDR2 SYDVKM. V is TRBV28 and J is TRBJ1-5; D remains ambiguous. The material sequenced was PBMCs. The clonotype comes from a woman under 30 in good health and CMV-seropositive. In DNA, the CDR3 is TGTGCCAGCAGTTTATGGGACGGGGTTCGCAATCAGCCCCAGCATTTT. Protein product: CASSLWDGVRNQPQHF.